The rows below give T cell receptor beta chains drawn from one sample of a study of cytomegalovirus exposure and HLA in healthy donors. TCRdb's copy holds only in-frame clones and misses some; the assay was immunoSEQ multiplex PCR. The table lists 250,000 to 350,000 clones, 87% of them singletons. Source material: PBMCs. The receptors shown here come from a woman in her 30s in good health and CMV-seropositive. Each CDR3 is given with its conserved first and last residue. Each record gives: D gene, V gene, J gene, clone size, CDR3 DNA, CDR3 protein. A D gene is named only where the DNA matches it firmly. Not every row has a clone size; where given, it reads once, few, many or a size class.

d_call: -; v_call: TRBV4-3; j_call: TRBJ1-4; clone_size: -; cdr3_nt: TGCGCCAGCAGCCAGGCGAAGGGGACCCTCAATGAAAAACTGTTTTTT; cdr3_aa: CASSQAKGTLNEKLFF
d_call: -; v_call: TRBV28; j_call: TRBJ2-3; clone_size: -; cdr3_nt: TGTGCCAGCAGTCCCTCCGACAGGCGGGGCACAGATACGCAGTATTTT; cdr3_aa: CASSPSDRRGTDTQYF
d_call: -; v_call: TRBV9; j_call: TRBJ1-4; clone_size: -; cdr3_nt: TGTGCCAGCAGCCCCGGGACGGGGGGGGAAAAACTGTTTTTT; cdr3_aa: CASSPGTGGEKLFF
d_call: TRBD2; v_call: TRBV12-5; j_call: TRBJ2-3; clone_size: -; cdr3_nt: TGTGCTAGTGGTTTGGGGCTGACTAGCGGGGGGGCAGATACGCAGTATTTT; cdr3_aa: CASGLGLTSGGADTQYF
d_call: TRBD1; v_call: TRBV30; j_call: TRBJ1-2; clone_size: -; cdr3_nt: TGTGCCTGGAGTGTGGACAGGGGTAGGGGCTACACCTTC; cdr3_aa: CAWSVDRGRGYTF
d_call: -; v_call: TRBV5-1; j_call: TRBJ2-5; clone_size: -; cdr3_nt: TGCGCCAGCAGCTTGTCTAGCACGGAAGAGACCCAGTACTTC; cdr3_aa: CASSLSSTEETQYF
d_call: TRBD2; v_call: TRBV4-2; j_call: TRBJ2-4; clone_size: once; cdr3_nt: TGTGCCAGCAGCCTCGCGATCCAACTAGCGGGGGGCCAAAAAAACATTCAGTACTTC; cdr3_aa: CASSLAIQLAGGQKNIQYF
d_call: -; v_call: TRBV7-2; j_call: TRBJ2-5; clone_size: -; cdr3_nt: TGTGCCAGCAGCTACTCCAGGTGGGGGAGGCAAGAGACCCAGTACTTC; cdr3_aa: CASSYSRWGRQETQYF
d_call: -; v_call: TRBV10-3; j_call: TRBJ2-1; clone_size: once; cdr3_nt: TGTGCCATCAGGGCGACAGACTCCTACAATGAGCAGTTCTTC; cdr3_aa: CAIRATDSYNEQFF
d_call: -; v_call: TRBV5-1; j_call: TRBJ2-7; clone_size: -; cdr3_nt: TGCGCCAGCAGCTTGGCCTTTCTAAACTACGAGCAGTACTTC; cdr3_aa: CASSLAFLNYEQYF
d_call: -; v_call: TRBV6-5; j_call: TRBJ1-2; clone_size: -; cdr3_nt: TGTGCCAGTGGACAGTTGAACTATGGCTACACCTTC; cdr3_aa: CASGQLNYGYTF
d_call: -; v_call: TRBV5-4; j_call: TRBJ1-1; clone_size: few; cdr3_nt: TGTGCCAGCAGCTCAGCTAACACTGAAGCTTTCTTT; cdr3_aa: CASSSANTEAFF
d_call: TRBD2; v_call: TRBV4-2; j_call: TRBJ2-3; clone_size: -; cdr3_nt: TGTGCCAGCAGCCAACAGAGCGGGGGGGCCGCAGATACGCAGTATTTT; cdr3_aa: CASSQQSGGAADTQYF
d_call: TRBD1; v_call: TRBV19; j_call: TRBJ2-7; clone_size: -; cdr3_nt: TGTGCCAGTAGTATAGGAGGGACAGGGGAATACGAGCAGTACTTC; cdr3_aa: CASSIGGTGEYEQYF
d_call: TRBD1; v_call: TRBV30; j_call: TRBJ1-2; clone_size: few; cdr3_nt: TGTGCCTGGAGGACAGGGGGGAACTATGGCTACACCTTC; cdr3_aa: CAWRTGGNYGYTF
d_call: -; v_call: TRBV10-1; j_call: TRBJ2-7; clone_size: few; cdr3_nt: TGCGCCAGCAGTGATCGACCGTACGAGCAGTACTTC; cdr3_aa: CASSDRPYEQYF
d_call: -; v_call: TRBV7-2; j_call: TRBJ2-2; clone_size: once; cdr3_nt: TGTGCCAGCAGCTCCAGCGGGAACACCGGGGAGCTGTTTTTT; cdr3_aa: CASSSSGNTGELFF
d_call: -; v_call: TRBV4-2; j_call: TRBJ1-1; clone_size: -; cdr3_nt: TGTGCCAGCAGCCAAGGGAGCACTGAAGCTTTCTTT; cdr3_aa: CASSQGSTEAFF
d_call: -; v_call: TRBV4-3; j_call: TRBJ2-1; clone_size: -; cdr3_nt: TGCGCCAGCAGCCAAGAGCCGGGTGGTGAGCAGTTCTTC; cdr3_aa: CASSQEPGGEQFF
d_call: TRBD1; v_call: TRBV5-1; j_call: TRBJ1-2; clone_size: -; cdr3_nt: TGCGCCAGCAGCCCCTTTGGGACAGGGAACTATGGCTACACCTTC; cdr3_aa: CASSPFGTGNYGYTF
d_call: TRBD2; v_call: TRBV7-7; j_call: TRBJ2-3; clone_size: -; cdr3_nt: TGTGCCAGCAGCTTAGGGTCTAGCGGGGGTGATACGCAGTATTTT; cdr3_aa: CASSLGSSGGDTQYF